The sequence of this TCR beta chain was determined in a study of follicular helper T cells after annual influenza vaccination. Trimming took 4 bases from V and 0 from J, leaving 8 bases between them. Germline CDR1 SGHKS, CDR2 YYEKEE (reference sequence). The CDR3 length is 14 residues. Turning to this clone: The target antigen is unknown.

Sample time point: 2015-2016 season, pre-vaccination. Between about 35 and 110 mL of blood was drawn per time point. Sorted cTfh were non-naive CD4+CXCR5+PD-1+, either ICOS+CD38+ or ICOS-CD38-. Assay used: immunoSEQ multiplex PCR; TCRdb lists only in-frame clones, some missing. In the table there are more than 9,000 clones, 65% to 85% of which are singletons. Study results and limitations: Successive annual vaccinations recalled a recurrent oligoclonal ICOS+CD38+ cTfh response with influenza-specific clonotypes.

The chain carries TRBV5-5 and TRBJ1-5; D is unclear. The sample was CXCR5+ CD38- circulating T follicular helper cells from blood, taken on the day of influenza vaccination. Subset reported: circulating Tfh, non-naive CD4+CXCR5+PD-1+ (ICOS+CD38+ or ICOS-CD38-). The source of this sequence is an adult who received the influenza vaccine. DNA of the CDR3: TGTGCCAGCAGCGAGGTCCCTAGCAATCAGCCCCAGCATTTT. Translation gives CASSEVPSNQPQHF.